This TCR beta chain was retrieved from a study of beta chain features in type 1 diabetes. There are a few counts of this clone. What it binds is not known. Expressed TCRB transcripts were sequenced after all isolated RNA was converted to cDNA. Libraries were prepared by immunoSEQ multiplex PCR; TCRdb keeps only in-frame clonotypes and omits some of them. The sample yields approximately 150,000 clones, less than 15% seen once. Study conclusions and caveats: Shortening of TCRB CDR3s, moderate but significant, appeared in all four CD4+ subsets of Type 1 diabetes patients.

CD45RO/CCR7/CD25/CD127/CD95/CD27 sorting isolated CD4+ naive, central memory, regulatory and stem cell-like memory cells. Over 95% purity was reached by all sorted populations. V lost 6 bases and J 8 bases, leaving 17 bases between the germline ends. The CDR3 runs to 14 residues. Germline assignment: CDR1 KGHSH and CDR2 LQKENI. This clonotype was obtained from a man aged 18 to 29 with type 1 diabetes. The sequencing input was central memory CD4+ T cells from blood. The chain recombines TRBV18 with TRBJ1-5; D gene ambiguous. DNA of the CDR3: TGTGCCAGCTCCCAATCGGCGGAGGGTGAGCCCCAGCATTTT. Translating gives CASSQSAEGEPQHF.